Each of the 30 T cell receptor beta chains below was sequenced from the same sample in a study of T cell responses to AZD1222 COVID-19 vaccine. Libraries were prepared by immunoSEQ multiplex PCR; TCRdb keeps only in-frame clonotypes and omits some of them. The top ten clones hold over 25% of a sample with tens of thousands of clones, about 89% of them seen once. The starting material was peripheral blood, obtained 28 days after the second AZD1222 dose. These receptors came from an adult who received the AZD1222 COVID-19 vaccine.

The chain uses TRBV28 and TRBJ2-7; 7 bases map to TRBD2. Germline V CDR1 and CDR2: MDHEN, SYDVKM. CDR3 length: 13 amino acids. J gave up 7 bases and V 6 bases, and 9 bases lay outside the gene matches. CDR3 protein: CASRSAGVGEQYF. CDR3 coding DNA: TGTGCCAGCAGATCGGCGGGGGTCGGGGAGCAGTACTTC.

This clone was observed once. This chain joins TRBV19 and TRBJ1-5, with D unresolved. Trimming took off 6 bases at V and 0 bases at J, with 12 bases between the two ends. CDR3 length: 15 amino acids. Germline V gene data show CDR1 as LNHDA and CDR2 as SQIVND (reference sequence). CDR3 region: CASSPDGYSNQPQHF. For the CDR3, the DNA is TGTGCCAGTAGCCCGGACGGATATAGCAATCAGCCCCAGCATTTT.

This clone was detected only once. V usage is TRBV5-5 and J usage is TRBJ1-4; D gene uncertain. The CDR3 totals 13 residues. The germline V and J ends were trimmed by 1 base and 8 bases, with 9 bases remaining between them. The germline CDR1 and CDR2 sequences are SGHKS and YYEKEE (reference sequence). The CDR3 sequence: CASSLWSEEKLFF. The CDR3 coding sequence is TGTGCCAGCAGCTTGTGGTCGGAAGAAAAACTGTTTTTT.

This chain uses TRBV5-1 with TRBJ2-7, with a weak D call TRBD2 (6 bases). The V end was cut by 6 bases, the J end by 2 bases, with 15 bases between. The CDR3 loop spans 14 amino acids. Germline V gene lookup returns CDR1 SGHRS and CDR2 YFSETQ. Here the CDR3 reads CASTSGDFTYEQYF. The CDR3 DNA sequence: TGCGCCAGCACCTCGGGGGACTTTACCTACGAGCAGTACTTC.

This chain connects TRBV15 to TRBJ2-7; 7 nucleotides align to TRBD2. Trimming at V came to 0 bases and at J to 5 bases, leaving 7 bases not matched to a gene. Germline V CDR1 and CDR2: LNHNV, YYDKDF (reference sequence). The CDR3 loop spans 15 amino acids. CDR3 DNA sequence: TGTGCCACCAGCAGAGATCGGATGGGAGGGAACGAGCAGTACTTC. It is translated as CATSRDRMGGNEQYF.

This chain uses TRBV28 with TRBJ2-3, with 7 bases fitting TRBD2. Germline CDR1 is MDHEN and CDR2 is SYDVKM. The CDR3 loop spans 14 amino acids. With 5 bases clipped from V and 3 bases from J, the junction kept 5 bases outside the gene matches. CDR3 sequence reads: CASSKGGRTDTQYF. The CDR3 nucleotides are TGTGCCAGCAGTAAGGGCGGGAGAACAGATACGCAGTATTTT.

This rearrangement joins TRBV28 to TRBJ2-4; D not certain. V gave up 3 bases and J gave up 3 bases, with 12 bases separating them. The CDR3 is 15 residues long. In germline, CDR1 is MDHEN, CDR2 SYDVKM. The CDR3 DNA follows: TGTGCCAGCAGTTTGCTTGTTGGGGTCAAAAACATTCAGTACTTC. Translated, it gives CASSLLVGVKNIQYF.

The chain recombines TRBV6-2 or TRBV6-3 with TRBJ2-2; D remains unclear. The germline gives CDR1 MNHEY, CDR2 SVGEGT. The V and J ends lost 0 bases and 4 bases respectively, with 12 bases between them. The CDR3 covers 16 residues. Written as DNA, the CDR3 is TGTGCCAGCAGTTACTCGGACCGACTCATCACCGGGGAGCTGTTTTTT. It specifies CASSYSDRLITGELFF.

This sequence joins TRBV3-1 (or the pseudogene TRBV3-2) and TRBJ2-1; D gene ambiguous. Looked up from germline, CDR1 is LGHDT and CDR2 is YNNKEL (reference sequence). V shed 5 bases and J shed 9 bases, with 11 bases lying between them. The CDR3 runs 12 residues. Written as DNA, the CDR3 is TGTGCCAGCAGCTTCCTAACGGGTGAGCAGTTCTTC. This codes for CASSFLTGEQFF.

This clone was seen only once. The chain joins TRBV10-3 to TRBJ2-3; TRBD2 might be the D (5 bases). Deletions cut 3 bases from V and 6 bases from J, with 7 bases between. The CDR3 sequence is 12 residues long. The germline V gene has CDR1 ENHRY and CDR2 SYGVKD. In DNA form, the CDR3 reads TGTGCCATCAGTGAAACTAGTGATACGCAGTATTTT. Translation: CAISETSDTQYF.

The chain is built from TRBV4-1 and TRBJ2-7; tentatively, D is TRBD2 (6 bases). Per germline, CDR1 MGHRA and CDR2 YSYEKL. The length of the CDR3 is 15 residues. The V and J ends lost 1 base and 2 bases respectively, with 12 bases between them. In nucleotides, the CDR3 is TGCGCCAGCAGCCAAGTATCTAGCGACCCCTACGAGCAGTACTTC. This translates into CASSQVSSDPYEQYF.

The chain carries TRBV27 and TRBJ1-4; possible D gene TRBD1, 5 bases. The germline V and J ends were trimmed by 7 bases and 8 bases, with 17 bases remaining between them. The CDR3 is 14 residues long. From germline, CDR1 is MNHEY and CDR2 SMNVEV (reference sequence). The CDR3: CASTQPGTGEKLFF. DNA for the CDR3: TGTGCCAGCACCCAACCCGGGACGGGGGAAAAACTGTTTTTT.

The chain links TRBV6-2 or TRBV6-3 to TRBJ1-2, with no clear D. CDR1 and CDR2 (germline): MNHEY, SVGEGT. V shed 2 bases and J shed 8 bases, with 12 bases lying between them. This CDR3 is built from 13 residues. This chain's CDR3 is CASSYRPGVGYTF. As DNA, the CDR3 is TGTGCCAGCAGTTACCGACCCGGAGTGGGCTACACCTTC.

This clone occurred a few times. This chain connects TRBV29-1 to TRBJ1-1; D is ambiguous. Germline V gene sequence: CDR1 SQVTM, CDR2 ANQGSEA. The CDR3 totals 12 residues. Trimming left V 7 bases short and J 4 bases short, with 13 bases between. CDR3 protein: CSGVSTGTEAFF. Here the CDR3 DNA reads TGCAGCGGGGTCAGCACGGGCACTGAAGCTTTCTTT. The entire variable domain, with the rest obtained from reference TRBV29-1 and TRBJ1-1, is as follows: SAVISQKPSRDICQRGTSLTIQCQVDSQVTMMFWYRQQPGQSLTLIATANQGSEATYESGFVIDKFPISRPNLTFSTLTVSNMSPEDSSIYLCSGVSTGTEAFFGQGTRLTVV.

The chain combines TRBV5-1 with TRBJ2-7; 8 bases are a match to TRBD1. The germline V gene has CDR1 SGHRS and CDR2 YFSETQ. V shed 5 bases and J 0 bases; nucleotides not matched to a gene: 7. The length of the CDR3 is 15 residues. CDR3: CASRTGQASSYEQYF. CDR3 DNA sequence: TGCGCCAGCAGGACGGGACAGGCAAGCTCCTACGAGCAGTACTTC.

The chain joins TRBV4-3 to TRBJ2-1; TRBD2 aligns across 13 bases. With 2 bases clipped from V and 0 bases from J, the junction kept 4 bases outside the gene matches. CDR3 length: 18 amino acids. Germline V lookup: CDR1 LGHNA, CDR2 YSLEER. The CDR3 DNA sequence: TGCGCCAGCAGCCAAACATGGACTAGCGGGAGCTCCTACAATGAGCAGTTCTTC. Amino acid sequence: CASSQTWTSGSSYNEQFF.

The chain combines TRBV6-2 or TRBV6-3 with TRBJ1-2; weak D call: TRBD1 (5 bases). This CDR3 has 14 amino acids. Germline assignment: CDR1 MNHEY and CDR2 SVGEGT. V was shortened by 7 bases and J by 4 bases, with 16 bases between the two germline ends. CDR3 loop: CASTPRQGIYGYTF. For the CDR3, the DNA is TGTGCCAGCACCCCGAGGCAGGGAATCTATGGCTACACCTTC.

The V and J genes are TRBV18 and TRBJ2-5; D perhaps matches TRBD1 (6 bases). CDR3 size: 15 residues. CDR1 KGHSH and CDR2 LQKENI come from the germline V gene. Trimming cost V 0 bases and J 5 bases, with 13 bases left between them. CDR3 nucleotides: TGTGCCAGCTCACCACCGGTGGACAGCGTGGAGACCCAGTACTTC. Protein sequence: CASSPPVDSVETQYF. Full variable domain (rest looked up from reference TRBV18 and TRBJ2-5): NAGVMQNPRHLVRRRGQEARLRCSPMKGHSHVYWYRQLPEEGLKFMVYLQKENIIDESGMPKERFSAEFPKEGPSILRIQQVVRGDSAAYFCASSPPVDSVETQYFGPGTRLLVL.

This chain uses TRBV18 with TRBJ1-1, with a tentative D call TRBD1 (6 bases). The CDR3 has 15 residues. Looked up from germline, CDR1 is KGHSH and CDR2 is LQKENI. Trimming shortened V by 4 bases and J by 3 bases, and 15 bases separated the two germline ends. The CDR3 protein is CASSRLGTSYTEAFF. CDR3 nucleotides: TGTGCCAGCTCACGGCTGGGGACATCATACACTGAAGCTTTCTTT.

V and J are TRBV19 and TRBJ1-1; D perhaps matches TRBD1 (6 bases). The CDR3 is made up of 14 amino acids. From germline, CDR1 is LNHDA and CDR2 SQIVND (reference sequence). V lost 8 bases, J lost 1 base, and 14 bases lay in between. CDR3 sequence reads: CASERGNRNTEAFF. As DNA, the CDR3 is TGTGCCAGTGAAAGGGGGAACAGGAACACTGAAGCTTTCTTT.

CDR3 coding DNA: TGTGCCAGTAGCTCCATTGGCGGCCGCTCCTACGAGCAGTACTTC. It translates to CASSSIGGRSYEQYF. This sequence joins TRBV19 and TRBJ2-7; D not certain. The germline CDR1 and CDR2 sequences are LNHDA and SQIVND (reference sequence). Trimming shortened V by 6 bases and J by 0 bases, and 15 bases separated the two germline ends. This CDR3 spans 15 amino acids.

This sequence joins TRBV20-1 and TRBJ2-5; D uncertain. Germline values: CDR1 DFQATT, CDR2 SNEGSKA (reference sequence). The length of the CDR3 is 11 residues. V was cut by 4 bases and J by 2 bases, with 5 bases left in between. As DNA, the CDR3 is TGCAGTGCTAAACTACAAGAGACCCAGTACTTC. Its protein product is CSAKLQETQYF.

CDR3 loop: CASSSDRVQPQHF. The CDR3 nucleotides are TGCGCCAGCAGTTCCGACAGGGTGCAGCCCCAGCATTTT. The J gene is TRBJ1-5, the V gene TRBV10-2; 7 bases align to TRBD1. The CDR3 loop spans 13 amino acids. V lost 5 bases, J lost 7 bases, and 5 bases stayed unmatched. Germline V gene lookup returns CDR1 WSHSY and CDR2 SAAADI.

This clone appeared once. The chain carries TRBV18 and TRBJ2-7; tentatively, D is TRBD1 or TRBD2 (5 bases each). Germline-derived CDR1 and CDR2 are KGHSH and LQKENI. The CDR3 has 14 amino acids. V was clipped by 5 bases and J by 3 bases, with 14 bases between them. CDR3 DNA: TGTGCCAGCTCAGGACCCGGGACCAACTACGAGCAGTACTTC. Its protein product is CASSGPGTNYEQYF.

The chain is built from TRBV4-2 and TRBJ2-7; 10 nucleotides align to TRBD2. The CDR3 contains 15 residues. CDR1 LGHNA and CDR2 YNFKEQ come from the germline V gene. V was pared by 4 bases and J by 3 bases, with 6 bases of the junction left unmatched. The CDR3, as DNA: TGTGCCAGCAGCCTCCCCACTAGCGGGGACTACGAGCAGTACTTC. Amino acids: CASSLPTSGDYEQYF.

The rearrangement uses TRBV5-1 and TRBJ1-2; D might be TRBD1 (6 bases). Germline assignment: CDR1 SGHRS and CDR2 YFSETQ. The ends were cut back, 4 bases at V and 8 bases at J, with 15 bases in the middle. CDR3 length: 13 residues. The CDR3 spells CASSERTVSGYTF. In DNA form, the CDR3 reads TGCGCCAGCAGCGAACGGACAGTCTCCGGCTACACCTTC.

The CDR3 bases are TGTGCCAGCAGCCAGACAGGGGTAGAGAATTCACCCCTCCACTTT. It yields the protein CASSQTGVENSPLHF. The chain recombines TRBV7-9 with TRBJ1-6; 8 bases are a match to TRBD1. This CDR3 has 15 amino acids. Trimming at V came to 5 bases and at J to 7 bases, leaving 7 bases not matched to a gene. Germline V CDR1 and CDR2: SEHNR, FQNEAQ (reference sequence).

J is TRBJ1-4 and V is TRBV7-8; 7 bases are shared with TRBD1. The germline gives CDR1 SGHVS, CDR2 FQNEAQ. The CDR3 sequence is 15 residues long. Trimming at V came to 5 bases and at J to 6 bases, leaving 9 bases not matched to a gene. The CDR3 here is CASSKDRQGDEKLFF. The CDR3 DNA sequence: TGTGCCAGCAGCAAAGACCGACAGGGCGATGAAAAACTGTTTTTT.

This clone was seen more than once but under ten times. V is TRBV3-1 (or the pseudogene TRBV3-2) and J is TRBJ2-2, with D tentatively TRBD2 (5 bases). This CDR3 region has 14 residues. Trimming pared 3 bases from V and 1 base from J, leaving 6 bases between. Germline V gene lookup returns CDR1 LGHDT and CDR2 YNNKEL (reference sequence). This CDR3 reads CASSHSGNTGELFF. Written as DNA, the CDR3 is TGTGCCAGCAGCCACAGCGGGAACACCGGGGAGCTGTTTTTT.

V usage is TRBV19 and J usage is TRBJ2-1, with a weak D call TRBD2 (6 bases). Germline lookup yields CDR1 LNHDA and CDR2 SQIVND (reference sequence). V dropped 10 bases and J dropped 8 bases, with 12 bases sitting between them. The CDR3 extends over 11 amino acids. CDR3 nucleotides: TGTGCCATCGGGACTTACGATGAGCAGTTCTTC. Amino acids: CAIGTYDEQFF.